This TCR beta chain was documented in a study of beta chain features in type 1 diabetes. General study points: Relative to healthy donors, patients appeared to have naive, central memory and Treg TCRB repertoires that were more similar. Among patients with Type 1 diabetes, TCRB CDR3s were moderately but significantly shorter in every one of the four CD4+ subsets.

Sequencing targeted expressed TCRB transcripts, as all isolated RNA had been reverse transcribed. Profiling relied on immunoSEQ multiplex PCR, and the TCRdb table lists in-frame clones only, not all of them. The sample yields 150,000 to 200,000 clones, 7.5% to 8.5% seen once. Germline V CDR1 and CDR2: KGHSH, LQKENI. The ends were cut back, 0 bases at V and 6 bases at J, with 11 bases in the middle. The CDR3 has 15 residues. As to this clone: What it recognizes is unknown.

This receptor was identified in a man aged 18-30 years with type 1 diabetes. The sequenced sample was central memory CD4+ T cells from blood. The gene calls are TRBV18 and TRBJ2-2; D is uncertain. The CDR3 nucleotides are TGTGCCAGCTCACCACCTTTCTCTAGATCCGGGGAGCTGTTTTTT. Its protein product is CASSPPFSRSGELFF.